This TCR beta chain was profiled in a study of blood T cell repertoires in COVID-19. Study context: COVID-19 samples collected from the United States, Italy and Spain covered acute and convalescent phases.

Authors' data handling: Amplification from reference gene primers served as the basis for estimated nucleated cell counts. The table came from immunoSEQ multiplex PCR; TCRdb's copy has only in-frame clones and leaves some out. Clone size and the V and J calls come from that table; the DNA yielded D and trimming. The sample contains under 350,000 clones, over 75% of which appear only once. Cohort 3 donors were reported recovered after two negative PCRs, clearance, or symptom resolution. Germline V gene lookup returns CDR1 KGHSH and CDR2 LQKENI. The CDR3 totals 16 residues. After removal of 6 bases from V and 3 bases from J, the junction contained 6 bases not matched to a gene.

This TCR was sampled from a man younger than 45 who had recovered from COVID-19. Sequencing was carried out using PBMCs or T cells enriched from blood (not recorded which). This chain joins TRBV18 and TRBJ1-6; TRBD1 matches 9 bases. CDR3 DNA: TGTGCCAGCTCGCCGCCGGACAGGGGCTATAATTCACCCCTCCACTTT. This sequence encodes CASSPPDRGYNSPLHF. The whole variable domain, filled in from reference TRBV18 and TRBJ1-6, reads NAGVMQNPRHLVRRRGQEARLRCSPMKGHSHVYWYRQLPEEGLKFMVYLQKENIIDESGMPKERFSAEFPKEGPSILRIQQVVRGDSAAYFCASSPPDRGYNSPLHFGNGTRLTVT.